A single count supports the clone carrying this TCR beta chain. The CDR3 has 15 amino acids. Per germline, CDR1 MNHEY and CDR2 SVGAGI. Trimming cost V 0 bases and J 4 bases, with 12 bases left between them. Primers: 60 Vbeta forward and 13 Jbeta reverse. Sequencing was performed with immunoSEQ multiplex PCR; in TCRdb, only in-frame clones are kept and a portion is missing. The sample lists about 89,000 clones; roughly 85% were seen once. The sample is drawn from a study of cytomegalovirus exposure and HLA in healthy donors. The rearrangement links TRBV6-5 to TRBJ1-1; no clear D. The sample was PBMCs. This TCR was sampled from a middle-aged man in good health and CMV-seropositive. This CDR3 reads CASSYSVSGATEAFF. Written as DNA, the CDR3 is TGTGCCAGCAGTTACTCTGTTTCGGGTGCCACTGAAGCTTTCTTT.